The 14 T cell receptor beta chains in this list originate from one sample, sequenced in a study of beta chain features in type 1 diabetes. cDNA synthesis used the whole RNA isolate, giving expressed TCRB sequences. Data came from immunoSEQ multiplex PCR; TCRdb stores just in-frame clones and leaves some out. This sample carries around 340,000 clones, 6.5% to 10% of them seen once, and the ten largest clones take less than 0.5%. The sequenced sample was central memory CD4+ T cells from blood. The receptors shown here come from a woman between 18 and 30 years old in good health.

At least ten counts were recorded for this clone. In nucleotides, the CDR3 is TGTGCCAGCAGTGACTCGGACACCGGGGAGCTGTTTTTT. It encodes CASSDSDTGELFF. The genes are TRBV6-4 and TRBJ2-2, with no clear D. The V gene lost 0 bases and the J gene lost 3 bases, with 2 bases spanning the gap. CDR1 is MRHNA and CDR2 is SNTAGT in the germline V gene. The CDR3 totals 13 residues.

The table lists this clone with many counts. The chain recombines TRBV29-1 with TRBJ2-5, with D perhaps assigned TRBD1 or TRBD2 (5 bases each). V was trimmed by 7 bases and J by 4 bases, leaving 13 bases between them. CDR1 and CDR2 (germline): SQVTM, ANQGSEA. The CDR3 sequence is 12 residues long. Here the CDR3 DNA reads TGCAGCGGGGACGGGTCGGGAGAGACCCAGTACTTC. Translating gives CSGDGSGETQYF.

This clone was observed a handful of times. V is TRBV4-3 and J is TRBJ1-2, with a possible D match to TRBD1 (5 bases). This CDR3 has 12 residues. The germline V gene has CDR1 LGHNA and CDR2 YSLEER. V lost 0 bases to trimming and J lost 7 bases, with 6 bases between them. The CDR3 loop is CASSQDRGGYTF. The CDR3 nucleotides are TGCGCCAGCAGCCAAGATAGGGGTGGCTACACCTTC.

This chain uses TRBV14 with TRBJ2-1; TRBD2 might be the D (5 bases). From germline, CDR1 is SGHDN and CDR2 FVKESK. The CDR3 length is 14 residues. Between the trimmed V and J ends, which lost 7 bases and 6 bases, there was a span of 16 bases. The CDR3 bases are TGTGCCAGCAACACGGGGAACAGCGGCAATGAGCAGTTCTTC. Protein: CASNTGNSGNEQFF.

This clone was observed at least ten times. In the same sample, other DNA sequences code for this CDR3. This sequence joins TRBV11-2 and TRBJ2-1; D is possibly TRBD2 (6 bases). CDR3 length: 16 residues. V dropped 0 bases and J dropped 4 bases, with 13 bases sitting between them. CDR1 and CDR2 (germline): SGHAT, FQNNGV. The CDR3 DNA reads TGTGCCAGCAGCTTAGATCCGGGAGTGGGTTACAATGAGCAGTTCTTC. As protein: CASSLDPGVGYNEQFF.

This clone was seen a few times. This chain uses TRBV7-2 with TRBJ2-3, with D possibly being TRBD2 (5 bases). Trimming shortened V by 5 bases and J by 2 bases, and 17 bases separated the two germline ends. The CDR3 has 16 residues. The germline V gene encodes CDR1 SGHTA and CDR2 FQGNSA. CDR3 sequence (DNA): TGTGCCAGCAGCGTCGGGATTTTACATCCCACAGATACGCAGTATTTT. Amino acids: CASSVGILHPTDTQYF.

The V and J genes are TRBV18 and TRBJ2-1; D unclear. The V gene lost 6 bases and the J gene lost 0 bases, with 12 bases spanning the gap. The CDR3 is made up of 15 amino acids. Germline CDR1 is KGHSH and CDR2 is LQKENI. The CDR3 loop is CASSQPGSSYNEQFF. In nucleotides, the CDR3 is TGTGCCAGCTCGCAGCCCGGGTCCTCCTACAATGAGCAGTTCTTC.

This clone came up many times. This CDR3 is also generated by other DNA sequences in the sample. The chain uses TRBV12-5 and TRBJ2-2; the D is unclear. The ends were cut back, 1 base at V and 1 base at J, with 4 bases in the middle. CDR1 and CDR2 (germline): LGHNT, FRNRAP. The CDR3 loop spans 14 amino acids. This chain's CDR3 is CASGLGQNTGELFF. As DNA, the CDR3 is TGTGCTAGTGGTTTGGGGCAGAACACCGGGGAGCTGTTTTTT.

V and J are TRBV6-5 and TRBJ2-7, with TRBD2 matching 11 bases. V shed 2 bases, J shed 3 bases, and the junction held 6 bases outside the gene matches. The CDR3 contains 16 residues. The V gene's germline CDR1 is MNHEY and CDR2 SVGAGI. The CDR3 DNA is TGTGCCAGCAGTTACATAGCGGGAGGGCCGAGCTACGAGCAGTACTTC. This sequence encodes CASSYIAGGPSYEQYF.

A word on this clone: Other DNA sequences of this sample code for an identical CDR3. The chain uses TRBV5-1 and TRBJ2-7; perhaps TRBD1 as D (5 bases). The CDR3 runs to 15 residues. V was shortened by 0 bases and J by 2 bases, with 12 bases between the two germline ends. The V gene's germline CDR1 is SGHRS and CDR2 YFSETQ. As DNA, the CDR3 is TGCGCCAGCAGCTTGGTGGCAGGGAATACCTACGAGCAGTACTTC. It is translated as CASSLVAGNTYEQYF.

The rearrangement uses TRBV4-1 and TRBJ1-4, with D maybe TRBD1 (5 bases). Germline loops: CDR1 MGHRA, CDR2 YSYEKL. The CDR3 sequence is 16 residues long. V lost 1 base and J 0 bases, leaving 9 bases between the germline ends. CDR3 nucleotides: TGCGCCAGCAGCCAAGGCGGGGGTACAACTAATGAAAAACTGTTTTTT. Protein: CASSQGGGTTNEKLFF.

This clone came up a few times. The chain has TRBV28 and TRBJ1-5; a possible D gene is TRBD1 (5 bases). Between the trimmed V and J ends, which lost 6 bases and 6 bases, there was a span of 12 bases. From germline, CDR1 is MDHEN and CDR2 SYDVKM. The CDR3 consists of 13 residues. CDR3 coding DNA: TGTGCCAGCAGCTCAGGGTGGGTTCAGCCCCAGCATTTT. It codes for CASSSGWVQPQHF.

The CDR3 bases are TGCAGCGTTACCCCCGGGACAGTACAAGAGACCCAGTACTTC. Translation gives CSVTPGTVQETQYF. This chain links TRBV29-1 with TRBJ2-5; 7 nucleotides line up with TRBD1. The CDR3 extends over 14 amino acids. After removal of 5 bases from V and 2 bases from J, the junction contained 8 bases not matched to a gene. The germline V gene has CDR1 SQVTM and CDR2 ANQGSEA. The complete variable domain, with remaining parts taken from reference TRBV29-1 and TRBJ2-5, reads SAVISQKPSRDICQRGTSLTIQCQVDSQVTMMFWYRQQPGQSLTLIATANQGSEATYESGFVIDKFPISRPNLTFSTLTVSNMSPEDSSIYLCSVTPGTVQETQYFGPGTRLLVL.

This clone was counted a few times. V is TRBV9 and J is TRBJ2-1; no clear D. The CDR3 sequence is 14 residues long. The ends were cut back, 5 bases at V and 6 bases at J, with 15 bases in the middle. The germline V gene has CDR1 SGDLS and CDR2 YYNGEE. CDR3 nucleotide sequence: TGTGCCAGCAGTCAATCGGCTGTATCCAATGAGCAGTTCTTC. This gives the protein CASSQSAVSNEQFF.